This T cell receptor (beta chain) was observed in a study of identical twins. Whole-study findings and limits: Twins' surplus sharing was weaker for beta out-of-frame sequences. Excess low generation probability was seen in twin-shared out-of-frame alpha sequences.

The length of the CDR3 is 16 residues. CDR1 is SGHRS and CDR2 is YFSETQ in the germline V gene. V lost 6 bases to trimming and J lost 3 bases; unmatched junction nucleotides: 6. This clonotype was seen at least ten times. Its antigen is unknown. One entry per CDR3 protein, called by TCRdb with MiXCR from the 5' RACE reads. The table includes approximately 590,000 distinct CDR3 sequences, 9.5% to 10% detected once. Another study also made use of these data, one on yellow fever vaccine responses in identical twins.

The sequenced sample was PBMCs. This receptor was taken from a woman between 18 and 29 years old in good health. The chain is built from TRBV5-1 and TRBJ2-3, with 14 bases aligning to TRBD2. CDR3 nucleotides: TGCGCCAGCACGACCCGACTAGCGGGAGGGACAGATACGCAGTATTTT. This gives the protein CASTTRLAGGTDTQYF. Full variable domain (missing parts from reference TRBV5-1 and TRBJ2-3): KAGVTQTPRYLIKTRGQQVTLSCSPISGHRSVSWYQQTPGQGLQFLFEYFSETQRNKGNFPGRFSGRQFSNSRSEMNVSTLELGDSALYLCASTTRLAGGTDTQYFGPGTRLTVL.